Listed below are T cell receptor beta chains from one sample, sequenced in a study of cytomegalovirus exposure and HLA in healthy donors. Profiling relied on immunoSEQ multiplex PCR, and the TCRdb table lists in-frame clones only, not all of them. The table shows some 100,000 clones, with 65% to 85% occurring only once. The sequenced sample was PBMCs. Receptors originate from a woman in her forties in good health and CMV-seronegative. CDR3s include the opening cysteine and the closing phenylalanine or tryptophan. A D gene is named only where the DNA matches it firmly. Size tells how often a clone was seen (once, few, many) or the class of an expanded clone, and some rows leave it out.

clone_size d_call j_call v_call cdr3_aa cdr3_nt
NA NA TRBJ1-1 TRBV6-5 CASSLPGQGSAFF TGTGCCAGCAGTCTTCCTGGGCAGGGGTCGGCTTTCTTT
NA TRBD2 TRBJ2-5 TRBV30 CAWSRSGRAQETQYF TGTGCCTGGAGTCGTAGCGGGAGGGCCCAGGAGACCCAGTACTTC
NA TRBD2 TRBJ2-5 TRBV18 CASSRSGGLETQYF TGTGCCAGCTCCCGCAGCGGGGGCCTGGAGACCCAGTACTTC
NA NA TRBJ1-3 TRBV18 CASSPPFGFVNTIYF TGTGCCAGCTCACCACCGTTCGGGTTCGTAAACACCATATATTTT
NA NA TRBJ1-5 TRBV11-3 CASSGSTGSNSNQPQHF TGTGCCAGCAGCGGTTCTACAGGTTCCAATAGCAATCAGCCCCAGCATTTT
NA NA TRBJ1-1 TRBV11-3 CASSSNIDTEAFF TGTGCCAGCAGCTCGAATATAGACACTGAAGCTTTCTTT
few NA TRBJ2-3 TRBV9 CASSPEGSGGGTDTQYF TGTGCCAGCAGCCCGGAGGGGTCCGGCGGGGGCACAGATACGCAGTATTTT
NA TRBD1 TRBJ2-2 TRBV19 CASGQARWLFF TGTGCCAGTGGACAGGCGCGGTGGCTGTTTTTT
NA TRBD2 TRBJ2-3 TRBV7-9 CASSQGGGPTDTQYF TGTGCCAGCAGCCAGGGCGGGGGACCCACAGATACGCAGTATTTT
few TRBD2 TRBJ2-3 TRBV27 CASSFQREGDTQYF TGTGCCAGCAGTTTCCAGCGGGAAGGAGATACGCAGTATTTT
once TRBD1 TRBJ2-7 TRBV5-4 CASSTGTGAYEQYF TGTGCCAGCAGCACCGGGACAGGGGCCTACGAGCAGTACTTC
NA TRBD2 TRBJ2-6 TRBV2 CASSVPLAGTSGANVLTF TGTGCCAGCAGTGTCCCGCTAGCGGGGACCTCTGGGGCCAACGTCCTGACTTTC
NA TRBD1 TRBJ1-1 TRBV27 CASSLRGQRPTSMNTEAFF TGTGCCAGCAGCCTGCGGGGACAGCGGCCAACCTCGATGAACACTGAAGCTTTCTTT
NA TRBD2 TRBJ2-7 TRBV7-9 CASSSPSGRFYEQYF TGTGCCAGCAGCTCCCCTAGCGGGCGATTCTACGAGCAGTACTTC
few TRBD1 TRBJ2-2 TRBV6-5 CASSFNRGNTGELFF TGTGCCAGCAGTTTCAACAGGGGGAACACCGGGGAGCTGTTTTTT
NA TRBD1 TRBJ1-1 TRBV30 CAWSDRGHTEAFF TGTGCCTGGAGTGACAGGGGCCACACTGAAGCTTTCTTT
NA TRBD1 TRBJ2-7 TRBV6-5 CASSYSLDRGDEQYF TGTGCCAGCAGTTACTCGCTGGACAGGGGAGACGAGCAGTACTTC
once NA TRBJ1-3 TRBV9 CASSESGNGNTIYF TGTGCCAGCAGCGAATCAGGCAATGGAAACACCATATATTTT
NA TRBD2 TRBJ2-7 TRBV28 CASGSETSHYEQYF TGTGCCAGCGGCTCTGAGACTAGCCACTACGAGCAGTACTTC
NA NA TRBJ2-7 TRBV27 CASSRNHLGQTKLYEQYF TGTGCCAGCAGTCGCAACCATCTTGGACAGACAAAACTCTACGAGCAGTACTTC
NA NA TRBJ1-1 TRBV7-2 CASSFRRANTEAFF TGTGCCAGCAGCTTTCGAAGAGCGAACACTGAAGCTTTCTTT
NA TRBD2 TRBJ2-1 TRBV7-3 CASGSGGAYNEQFF TGTGCCAGCGGAAGCGGGGGGGCCTACAATGAGCAGTTCTTC
few NA TRBJ2-2 TRBV5-1 CASSLNRNTGELFF TGCGCCAGCAGCTTAAACAGGAACACCGGGGAGCTGTTTTTT
NA NA TRBJ2-2 TRBV28 CASREAENTGELFF TGTGCCAGCAGGGAGGCGGAGAACACCGGGGAGCTGTTTTTT
once NA TRBJ1-5 TRBV19 CASSMGQSEPQHF TGTGCCAGTAGTATGGGGCAATCAGAGCCCCAGCATTTT
NA NA TRBJ1-4 TRBV4-1 CASSQEPGDRSTNEKLFF TGCGCCAGCAGCCAAGAGCCAGGGGACCGATCTACTAATGAAAAACTGTTTTTT
NA NA TRBJ1-6 TRBV6-6 CASSPGQSKGNSPLHF TGTGCCAGCAGCCCCGGACAGTCAAAGGGGAATTCACCCCTCCACTTT
few TRBD1 TRBJ1-6 TRBV7-9 CASSSDRVYNSPLHF TGTGCCAGCAGCTCTGACAGGGTTTATAATTCACCCCTCCACTTT
NA TRBD1 TRBJ2-3 TRBV7-9 CASSLVTGGSTDTQYF TGTGCCAGCAGCTTAGTAACAGGGGGGAGCACAGATACGCAGTATTTT
NA TRBD1 TRBJ2-2 TRBV5-4 CASSLKGASVTGELFF TGTGCCAGCAGCTTGAAGGGGGCTTCGGTAACCGGGGAGCTGTTTTTT
NA NA TRBJ2-1 TRBV27 CASSGLYNEQFF TGTGCCAGCAGTGGCCTTTACAATGAGCAGTTCTTC
NA NA TRBJ1-2 TRBV21-1 CASSKGLGQLCCYGYTF TGTGCCAGCAGCAAAGGATTGGGACAGCTCTGCTGCTATGGCTACACCTTC
few TRBD1 TRBJ2-1 TRBV7-3 CASSLRSDRGYEQFF TGTGCCAGCAGCTTAAGATCGGACAGGGGCTATGAGCAGTTCTTC
NA NA TRBJ1-5 TRBV7-2 CASSEGFSNQPQHF TGTGCCAGCAGTGAGGGTTTTAGCAATCAGCCCCAGCATTTT
NA NA TRBJ1-4 TRBV6-1 CASSGAPAYNEKLFF TGTGCCAGCAGTGGAGCCCCTGCCTATAATGAAAAACTGTTTTTT
NA TRBD1 TRBJ1-1 TRBV28 CASRVQGWTEAFF TGTGCCAGCAGGGTACAGGGGTGGACTGAAGCTTTCTTT
NA NA TRBJ2-7 TRBV6-1 CASSEEYTTYEQYF TGTGCCAGCAGTGAAGAGTACACTACCTACGAGCAGTACTTC
NA NA TRBJ1-1 TRBV6-1 CASSIQGNTEAFF TGTGCCAGCAGCATACAGGGGAACACTGAAGCTTTCTTT
NA TRBD1 TRBJ2-2 TRBV18 CASSRQGENTGELFF TGTGCCAGCTCACGACAGGGGGAGAACACCGGGGAGCTGTTTTTT
NA TRBD1 TRBJ1-4 TRBV2 CANSQGEIGKLFF TGTGCCAATTCACAGGGGGAAATCGGAAAACTGTTTTTT
NA TRBD2 TRBJ2-1 TRBV2 CASSDWGGRGADEQFF TGTGCCAGCAGTGATTGGGGGGGGCGGGGGGCCGATGAGCAGTTCTTC
few NA TRBJ1-4 TRBV2 CASSGRTATNEKLFF TGTGCCAGCAGTGGACGGACAGCTACTAATGAAAAACTGTTTTTT
NA NA TRBJ2-7 TRBV19 CASQKHAAGEFYEQYF TGTGCCAGTCAAAAGCACGCGGCAGGGGAGTTCTACGAGCAGTACTTC
few TRBD1 TRBJ1-5 TRBV2 CASSEIWDSNMYSNQPQHF TGTGCCAGCAGTGAAATTTGGGACAGCAACATGTATAGCAATCAGCCCCAGCATTTT
NA TRBD1 TRBJ1-2 TRBV7-9 CASSYGTGAYGYTF TGTGCCAGCAGCTACGGGACAGGGGCTTATGGCTACACCTTC
few NA TRBJ2-4 TRBV7-8 CASSLARVKGGAKNIQYF TGTGCCAGCAGCTTGGCCAGGGTAAAAGGTGGGGCGAAAAACATTCAGTACTTC
NA TRBD2 TRBJ2-3 TRBV9 CASSVGYLAGGTDTQYF TGTGCCAGCAGCGTAGGGTATCTAGCGGGGGGGACAGATACGCAGTATTTT
NA TRBD1 TRBJ1-2 TRBV6-5 CASSYSKDRNYGYTF TGTGCCAGCAGTTACTCGAAGGACAGGAACTATGGCTACACCTTC
NA NA TRBJ1-2 TRBV5-4 CASSPMGADGYTF TGTGCCAGCAGCCCTATGGGGGCCGATGGCTACACCTTC
NA NA TRBJ2-5 TRBV5-5 CASSLGGGEKETQYF TGTGCCAGCAGCTTGGGCGGAGGAGAGAAAGAGACCCAGTACTTC
NA NA TRBJ2-1 TRBV27 CASTQGGNEQFF TGTGCCAGCACCCAGGGTGGCAATGAGCAGTTCTTC
NA TRBD1 TRBJ2-5 TRBV6-5 CASSYGQASQETQYF TGTGCCAGCAGTTACGGACAGGCGAGCCAAGAGACCCAGTACTTC
NA NA TRBJ2-7 TRBV28 CAAGQSSYEQYF TGTGCCGCGGGACAGAGCTCCTACGAGCAGTACTTC
NA TRBD2 TRBJ2-7 TRBV4-2 CASSLLGLAGGTSYEQYF TGTGCCAGCAGCCTACTCGGACTAGCGGGGGGTACCTCCTACGAGCAGTACTTC
NA NA TRBJ2-3 TRBV4-2 CASSERAGYVADTQYF TGTGCCAGCAGCGAACGCGCGGGGTATGTTGCAGATACGCAGTATTTT
few TRBD2 TRBJ2-6 TRBV9 CASTVAGGHTGANVLTF TGTGCCAGCACAGTCGCGGGGGGGCACACTGGGGCCAACGTCCTGACTTTC
NA NA TRBJ2-7 TRBV6-1 CATSLGDRYEQYF TGTGCCACCTCCTTAGGGGATCGCTACGAGCAGTACTTC
few TRBD1 TRBJ2-7 TRBV19 CASSRDRSYEQYF TGTGCCAGTAGCCGGGACAGGTCCTACGAGCAGTACTTC
NA TRBD1 TRBJ1-4 TRBV19 CASSLPGQGNEKLFF TGTGCCAGTAGTCTCCCGGGACAGGGTAATGAAAAACTGTTTTTT